This T cell receptor (beta chain) originates from a study of metastatic and nonmetastatic thyroid tumors. Across the whole study: A comparison of repertoires was made across blood and tumor or nodule tissue from malignant and benign thyroid patients.

This clone has just a few counts. From the PCR reads, TCRdb re-called clones with MiXCR. The repertoire holds approximately 30,000 clones, with about 15% as singletons. CDR3 length: 15 amino acids. The V segment lost 6 bases and the J segment 3 bases; nucleotides outside the gene matches: 8. CDR1 is SNHLY, CDR2 FYNNEI, per germline. There were no patients who had received any treatment before thyroid surgery. This TCR was recovered from a female donor with papillary thyroid cancer or a benign thyroid nodule (not recorded which). Some clones in this sample may be carry-over from other donors' samples. The chain couples TRBV2 to TRBJ1-1; 9 nucleotides line up with TRBD1. The sequencing input was blood. CDR3 amino acids: CASRETGGPDTEAFF. The CDR3 DNA reads as TGTGCCAGCAGGGAAACAGGGGGCCCGGACACTGAAGCTTTCTTT.